This T cell receptor (beta chain) was sequenced for a study of shared clonotypes between healthy human individuals. Study observations and caveats: Several donors held approximately 5% of naive CD4 clonotypes in common. In contrast to clonotypes shared by all four donors, non-shared clonotypes had lower generation probabilities.

Concerning this clone itself: The antigen remains unidentified.

Deletions cut 1 base from V and 8 bases from J, with 8 bases between. The CDR3 sequence is 12 residues long. CDR1 SEHNR and CDR2 FQNEAQ come from the germline V gene (reference sequence). TCRdb keeps only in-frame clones here, not all; method: immunoSEQ multiplex PCR. The table records roughly 2 million clones, roughly 96% of them present only once. The TCR originated in a man between 18 and 35 years old in good health. The gene calls are TRBV7-9 and TRBJ1-2; D gene unclear. Sequenced: naive CD4+ T cells sorted from blood. Sample subset: CD45RA+ positively selected. The CDR3: CASSLVEGGYTF. The CDR3 DNA follows: TGTGCCAGCAGCTTAGTTGAGGGAGGCTACACCTTC. Combining the CDR3 with reference TRBV7-9 and TRBJ1-2 gives the whole variable domain DTGVSQNPRHKITKRGQNVTFRCDPISEHNRLYWYRQTLGQGPEFLTYFQNEAQLEKSRLLSDRFSAERPKGSFSTLEIQRTEQGDSAMYLCASSLVEGGYTFGSGTRLTVV.